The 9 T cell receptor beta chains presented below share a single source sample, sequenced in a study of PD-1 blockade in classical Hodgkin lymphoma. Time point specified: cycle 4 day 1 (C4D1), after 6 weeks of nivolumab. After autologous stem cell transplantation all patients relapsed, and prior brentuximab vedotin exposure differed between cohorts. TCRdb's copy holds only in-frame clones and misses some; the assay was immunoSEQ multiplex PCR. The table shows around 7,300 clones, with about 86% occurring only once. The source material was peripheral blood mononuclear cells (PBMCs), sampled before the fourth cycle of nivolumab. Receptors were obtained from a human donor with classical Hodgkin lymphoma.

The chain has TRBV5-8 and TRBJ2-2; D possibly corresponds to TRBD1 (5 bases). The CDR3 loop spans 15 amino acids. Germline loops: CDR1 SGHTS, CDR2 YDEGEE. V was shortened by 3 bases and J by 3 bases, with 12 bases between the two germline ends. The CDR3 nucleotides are TGTGCCAGCAGCTGGACCTTAGGGGACACCGGGGAGCTGTTTTTT. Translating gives CASSWTLGDTGELFF.

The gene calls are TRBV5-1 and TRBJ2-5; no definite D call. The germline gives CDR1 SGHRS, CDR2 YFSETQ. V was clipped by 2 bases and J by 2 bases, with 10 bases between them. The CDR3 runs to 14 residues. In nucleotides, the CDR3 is TGCGCCAGCAGCTTCCTACACTCTCAAGAGACCCAGTACTTC. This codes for CASSFLHSQETQYF.

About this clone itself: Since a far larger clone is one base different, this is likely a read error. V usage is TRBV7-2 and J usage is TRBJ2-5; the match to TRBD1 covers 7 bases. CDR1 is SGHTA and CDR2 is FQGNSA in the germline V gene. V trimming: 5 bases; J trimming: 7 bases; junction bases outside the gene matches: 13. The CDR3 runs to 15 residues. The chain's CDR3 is CASSQEDRAGGTQYF. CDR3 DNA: TGTGCCAGCAGCCAAGAAGACAGGGCAGGAGGGACCCAGTACTTC. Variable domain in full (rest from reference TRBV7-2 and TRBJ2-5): GAGVSQSPSNKVTEKGKDVELRCDPISGHTALYWYRQSLGQGLEFLIYFQGNSAPDKSGLPSDRFSAERTGGSVSTLTIQRTQQEDSAVYLCASSQEDRAGGTQYFGPGTRLLVL.

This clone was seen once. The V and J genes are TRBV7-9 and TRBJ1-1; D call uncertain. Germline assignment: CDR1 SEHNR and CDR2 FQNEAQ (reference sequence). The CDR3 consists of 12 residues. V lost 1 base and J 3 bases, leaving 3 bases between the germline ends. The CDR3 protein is CASSLGYTEAFF. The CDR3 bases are TGTGCCAGCAGCTTAGGGTACACTGAAGCTTTCTTT.

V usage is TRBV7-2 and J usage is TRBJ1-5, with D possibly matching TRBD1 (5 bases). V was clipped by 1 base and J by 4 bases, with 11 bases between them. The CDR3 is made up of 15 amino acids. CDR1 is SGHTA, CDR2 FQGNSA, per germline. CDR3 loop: CASSLGQSGNQPQHF. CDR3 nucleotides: TGTGCCAGCAGCTTAGGACAGAGCGGGAATCAGCCCCAGCATTTT.

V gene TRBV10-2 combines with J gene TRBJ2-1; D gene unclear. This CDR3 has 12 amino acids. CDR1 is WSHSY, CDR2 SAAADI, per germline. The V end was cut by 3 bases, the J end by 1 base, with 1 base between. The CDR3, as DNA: TGCGCCAGCAGTGATTCCTACAATGAGCAGTTCTTC. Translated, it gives CASSDSYNEQFF.

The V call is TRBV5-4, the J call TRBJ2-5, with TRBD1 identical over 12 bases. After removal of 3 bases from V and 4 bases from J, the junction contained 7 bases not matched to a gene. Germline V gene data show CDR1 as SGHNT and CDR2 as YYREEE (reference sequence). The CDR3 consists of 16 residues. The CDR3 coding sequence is TGTGCCAGCAGCTCCCGGGACAGGGGGCGGAGAGAGACCCAGTACTTC. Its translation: CASSSRDRGRRETQYF.

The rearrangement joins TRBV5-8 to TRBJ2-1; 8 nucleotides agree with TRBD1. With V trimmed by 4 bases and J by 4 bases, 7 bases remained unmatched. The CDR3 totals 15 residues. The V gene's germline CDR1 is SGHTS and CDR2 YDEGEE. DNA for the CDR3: TGTGCCAGCAGCACGACAGGGGCGCATTACAATGAGCAGTTCTTC. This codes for CASSTTGAHYNEQFF. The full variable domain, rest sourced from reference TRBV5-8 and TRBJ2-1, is EAGVTQSPTHLIKTRGQQATLRCSPISGHTSVYWYQQALGLGLQFLLWYDEGEERNRGNFPPRFSGRQFPNYSSELNVNALELEDSALYLCASSTTGAHYNEQFFGPGTRLTVL.

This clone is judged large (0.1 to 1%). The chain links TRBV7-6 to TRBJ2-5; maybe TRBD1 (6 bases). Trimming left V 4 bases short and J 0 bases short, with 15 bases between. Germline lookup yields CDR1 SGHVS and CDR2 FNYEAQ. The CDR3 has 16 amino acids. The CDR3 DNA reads TGTGCCAGCAGCTCCCGGGACACCCCGTACCAAGAGACCCAGTACTTC. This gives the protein CASSSRDTPYQETQYF.